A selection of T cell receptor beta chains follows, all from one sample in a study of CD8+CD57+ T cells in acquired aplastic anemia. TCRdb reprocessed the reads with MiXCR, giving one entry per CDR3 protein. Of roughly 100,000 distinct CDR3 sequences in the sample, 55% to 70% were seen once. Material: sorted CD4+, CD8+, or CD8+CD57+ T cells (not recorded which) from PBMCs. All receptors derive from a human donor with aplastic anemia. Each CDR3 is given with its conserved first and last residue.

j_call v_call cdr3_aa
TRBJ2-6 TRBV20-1 CSASFWRGANVLTF
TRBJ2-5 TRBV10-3 CAISDPGQGAKETQYF
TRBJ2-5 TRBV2 CASSEWGAETQYF
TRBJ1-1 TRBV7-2 CASHRTRNTEAFF
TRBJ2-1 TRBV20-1 CSASNRGTEQFF
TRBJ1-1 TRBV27 CASSLSRGTEAFF
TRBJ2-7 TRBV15 CATSRGGVPAYEQYF
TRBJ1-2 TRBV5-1 CASSTQASYGYTF
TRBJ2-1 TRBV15 CATFPWGQQFF
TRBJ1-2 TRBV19 CASRGTVAYGYTF
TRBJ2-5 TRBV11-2 CASRSGTETQYF
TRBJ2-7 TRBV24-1 CATSDGPYEQYF
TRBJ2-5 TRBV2 CATWGGEETQYF
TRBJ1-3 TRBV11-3 CASSLVSTVGDTIYF
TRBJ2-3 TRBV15 CATSREGDTQYF
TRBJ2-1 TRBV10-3 CAISELASGRNEQFF
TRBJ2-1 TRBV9 CASSVEALYNEQFF
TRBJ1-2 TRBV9 CASSVTGSRGYTF
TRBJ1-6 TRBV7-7 CASSDTLGSPLHF
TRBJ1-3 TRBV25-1 CASSDSGRGSGNTIYF
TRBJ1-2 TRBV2 CASSSREGDGYTF
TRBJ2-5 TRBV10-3 CAISRGDRGPETQYF
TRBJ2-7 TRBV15 CATRTSGETYEQYF
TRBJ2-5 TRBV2 CASSELGVGKTQYF
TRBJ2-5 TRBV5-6 CASSLSTQEIQETQYF
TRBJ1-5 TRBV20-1 CSASRGRGQPQHF
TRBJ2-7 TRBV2 CASSEALGTSYEQYF
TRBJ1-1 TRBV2 CASSDRGRGEAFF
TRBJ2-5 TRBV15 CATSRTSGGQETQYF
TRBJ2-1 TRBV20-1 CSAAGGLPWYNEQFF